Given below is one T cell receptor (beta chain) in context. Its antigen is unknown. The CDR3 has 16 amino acids. Trimming took 2 bases from V and 5 from J; bases not matched to a gene: 9. Germline V gene lookup returns CDR1 MGHRA and CDR2 YSYEKL. The data are from a study of T cells in Graves' hyperthyroidism and ophthalmopathy. Study conclusions and caveats: Within blood appeared most thyroid clonotypes that had expanded above 0.001.

The source material, RNA transcripts, was used to amplify TCR beta CDR3 regions. First-round RT-PCR targeting the TCR CDR3 was performed with the HTBI primer set. TCRdb redid the calling of the multiplex PCR reads with MiXCR, one entry per CDR3 protein. The repertoire holds around 250,000 distinct CDR3 sequences, with about 14% as singletons. This clonotype was sampled from a woman between 40 and 55 years old with Graves' hyperthyroidism that later progressed to Graves' ophthalmopathy. The rearrangement uses TRBV4-1 and TRBJ1-5; 7 bases are shared with TRBD1. The source material was blood. The CDR3 spells CASSQIRGQNHQPQHF. CDR3 DNA sequence: TGCGCCAGCAGCCAAATTAGGGGGCAGAATCATCAGCCCCAGCATTTT.